The 14 T cell receptor beta chains below all came from one sample that was sequenced in a study of shared clonotypes between healthy human individuals. Sequencing was performed with immunoSEQ multiplex PCR; in TCRdb, only in-frame clones are kept and a portion is missing. Of 600,000 to 700,000 clones listed, more than 70% are singletons. Sequences were obtained from memory CD4+ T cells sorted from blood. As to subset: CD45RA-negative fraction. The source is a woman aged 25 to 45 in good health.

This clone has ten or more counts. Other DNA variants within this sample encode the same CDR3. The rearrangement joins TRBV5-1 to TRBJ2-3, with D possibly matching TRBD1 (7 bases). The germline V and J ends were trimmed by 0 bases and 4 bases, with 12 bases remaining between them. The germline V gene has CDR1 SGHRS and CDR2 YFSETQ. The CDR3 runs to 15 residues. CDR3 DNA sequence: TGCGCCAGCAGCTTGGAAGACAGGGAGGCAGATACGCAGTATTTT. It yields the protein CASSLEDREADTQYF.

The chain carries TRBV6-5 and TRBJ1-2; D is undetermined. The V end was cut by 10 bases, the J end by 4 bases, with 10 bases between. Germline CDR1 is MNHEY and CDR2 is SVGAGI. This CDR3 has 11 amino acids. CDR3 DNA sequence: TGTGCCACCCGGGTCCGCTATGGCTACACCTTC. The encoded protein is CATRVRYGYTF.

CDR3 sequence: CASSPPGRGHLRYGYTF. The CDR3 DNA follows: TGTGCCAGCTCTCCGCCGGGGAGGGGGCACTTACGCTATGGCTACACCTTC. The rearrangement links TRBV18 to TRBJ1-2, with 7 bases that match TRBD1. Germline-derived CDR1 and CDR2 are KGHSH and LQKENI. The CDR3 is 17 amino acids. V shed 6 bases, J shed 4 bases, and the junction held 17 bases outside the gene matches.

V and J are TRBV5-1 and TRBJ2-2; weak D call: TRBD2 (6 bases). The CDR3 has 14 amino acids. Per the germline V gene, CDR1 is SGHRS and CDR2 is YFSETQ. Deletions cut 2 bases from V and 6 bases from J, with 11 bases between. DNA for the CDR3: TGCGCCAGCAGCTTCCGACTAGGGGCCGGGGAGCTGTTTTTT. Its translation is CASSFRLGAGELFF.

CDR3 protein: CATSFTSGQDEQYF. DNA of the CDR3: TGTGCCACCAGCTTTACCAGCGGGCAAGACGAGCAGTACTTC. The chain joins TRBV15 to TRBJ2-7; a possible D gene is TRBD2 (6 bases). The CDR3 loop spans 14 amino acids. Per germline, CDR1 LNHNV and CDR2 YYDKDF (reference sequence). V was clipped by 5 bases and J by 5 bases, with 16 bases between them.

This clone was picked up a small number of times. The CDR3 sequence is CASRTGVNYGYTF. The CDR3 DNA is TGTGCCAGCAGGACAGGGGTTAACTATGGCTACACCTTC. V usage is TRBV6-1 and J usage is TRBJ1-2, with 8 nucleotides matching TRBD1. The germline V gene has CDR1 MNHNS and CDR2 SASEGT. The CDR3 extends over 13 amino acids. V trimming: 6 bases; J trimming: 1 base; junction bases outside the gene matches: 1.

This chain connects TRBV18 to TRBJ2-3, with D perhaps TRBD1 or TRBD2 (5 bases each). CDR1 is KGHSH, CDR2 LQKENI, per germline. This CDR3 comprises 16 residues. The V gene lost 2 bases and the J gene lost 0 bases, with 12 bases spanning the gap. This CDR3 is CASSPAGQGSTDTQYF. The CDR3 DNA is TGTGCCAGCTCACCAGCGGGCCAGGGAAGCACAGATACGCAGTATTTT. The full variable domain, in which reference TRBV18 and TRBJ2-3 provide the parts outside the CDR3, is NAGVMQNPRHLVRRRGQEARLRCSPMKGHSHVYWYRQLPEEGLKFMVYLQKENIIDESGMPKERFSAEFPKEGPSILRIQQVVRGDSAAYFCASSPAGQGSTDTQYFGPGTRLTVL.

V gene TRBV6-1 combines with J gene TRBJ2-1, with unresolved D. The CDR3 contains 12 residues. Trimming took 5 bases from V and 6 from J, leaving 8 bases between them. Germline lookup yields CDR1 MNHNS and CDR2 SASEGT. This CDR3 is CASSSFANEQFF. For the CDR3, the DNA is TGTGCCAGCAGTTCGTTCGCCAATGAGCAGTTCTTC.

The chain has TRBV5-1 and TRBJ2-7; 10 bases are a match to TRBD2. The CDR3 spans 14 residues. The V segment lost 5 bases and the J segment 4 bases; nucleotides outside the gene matches: 6. In germline, CDR1 is SGHRS, CDR2 YFSETQ. The CDR3 DNA follows: TGCGCCAGCAGGGGGCTAGCGGGAGTGTACGAGCAGTACTTC. This sequence encodes CASRGLAGVYEQYF.

V and J are TRBV19 and TRBJ2-7; 8 nucleotides match TRBD2. Germline-derived CDR1 and CDR2 are LNHDA and SQIVND (reference sequence). The CDR3 sequence is 15 residues long. The V gene end was trimmed by 1 base and the J gene end by 2 bases; junction bases not matched to a gene: 4. For the CDR3, the DNA is TGTGCCAGTAGTATAGCTAGCGGGTCCGCCTACGAGCAGTACTTC. It specifies CASSIASGSAYEQYF.

This clone was counted only a few times. The chain employs TRBV29-1 and TRBJ1-1; 7 positions match TRBD1. CDR1 is SQVTM, CDR2 ANQGSEA, per germline. The CDR3 is 10 amino acids. With V trimmed by 4 bases and J by 7 bases, 0 bases remained unmatched. CDR3 nucleotides: TGCAGCGTTGGGGACAGTGAAGCTTTCTTT. Amino acids: CSVGDSEAFF.

This sequence joins TRBV6-5 and TRBJ2-1; D is perhaps TRBD2 (5 bases). The CDR3 is 13 residues long. Germline loops: CDR1 MNHEY, CDR2 SVGAGI. Trimming cost V 7 bases and J 9 bases, with 16 bases left between them. The CDR3 loop reads CASNTNGVGEQFF. In DNA form, the CDR3 reads TGTGCCAGCAACACTAACGGGGTAGGTGAGCAGTTCTTC.

The chain recombines TRBV27 with TRBJ2-3; no reliable D call. Germline CDR1 MNHEY, CDR2 SMNVEV (reference sequence). This CDR3 spans 12 amino acids. Trimming stripped 3 bases from V and 9 bases from J, with 10 bases between. The CDR3 DNA sequence: TGTGCCAGCAGTTTTGTGGGTGAAACGCAGTATTTT. It specifies CASSFVGETQYF.

The J gene is TRBJ1-1, the V gene TRBV30; D uncertain. Trimming stripped 3 bases from V and 7 bases from J, with 9 bases between. The CDR3 loop spans 11 amino acids. CDR1 and CDR2 (germline): GTSNPN, SVGIG (reference sequence). The CDR3 nucleotides read TGTGCCTGGAGCCTTCCCCGTGAAGCTTTCTTT. Amino acids: CAWSLPREAFF.